The 3 T cell receptor beta chains below all came from one sample that was sequenced in a study of blood T cell repertoires in COVID-19. Sequencing was performed with immunoSEQ multiplex PCR; in TCRdb, only in-frame clones are kept and a portion is missing. This sample has 330,000 or so clones, with about nine tenths found just once. Material for sequencing was PBMCs or T cells enriched from blood (not recorded which). The receptors come from a woman under 40 who had been exposed to COVID-19.

V and J are TRBV25-1 and TRBJ2-1, with a weak D call TRBD2 (6 bases). CDR3 length: 14 residues. Germline V gene data show CDR1 as MGHDK and CDR2 as SYGVNS. The ends were cut back, 3 bases at V and 4 bases at J, with 10 bases in the middle. In nucleotides, the CDR3 is TGTGCCAGCAGTGACCGGGACTTTTACAATGAGCAGTTCTTC. Its protein is CASSDRDFYNEQFF.

The CDR3 bases are TGTGCCAGCAGCGGGACTAGCCTTCACGAGCAGTACTTC. This encodes CASSGTSLHEQYF. The genes are TRBV28 and TRBJ2-7; 9 bases are a match to TRBD2. The CDR3 has 13 amino acids. The V and J ends lost 6 bases and 5 bases, in that order; junction bases with no gene match: 5. CDR1 is MDHEN and CDR2 is SYDVKM in the germline V gene.

The CDR3 is CASRDGRVPTGELFF. Written as DNA, the CDR3 is TGCGCCAGCAGGGACGGGAGGGTCCCCACCGGGGAGCTGTTTTTT. V is TRBV5-1 and J is TRBJ2-2; 8 positions match TRBD2. V dropped 5 bases and J dropped 4; count of bases not matched to a gene: 7. Germline CDR1 SGHRS, CDR2 YFSETQ. This CDR3 is built from 15 residues.